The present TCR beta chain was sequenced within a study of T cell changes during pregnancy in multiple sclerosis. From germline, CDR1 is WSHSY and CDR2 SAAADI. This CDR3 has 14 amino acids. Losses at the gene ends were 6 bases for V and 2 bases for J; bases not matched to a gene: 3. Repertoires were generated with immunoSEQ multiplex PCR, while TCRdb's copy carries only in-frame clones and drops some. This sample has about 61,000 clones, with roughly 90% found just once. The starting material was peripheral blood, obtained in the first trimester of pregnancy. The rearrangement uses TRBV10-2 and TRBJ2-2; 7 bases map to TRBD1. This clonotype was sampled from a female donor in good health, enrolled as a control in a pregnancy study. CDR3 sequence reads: CASRGTDNTGELFF. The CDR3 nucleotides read TGCGCCAGCAGGGGGACAGACAACACCGGGGAGCTGTTTTTT.